Listed below are T cell receptor beta chains from one sample, sequenced in a study of T cells after yellow fever vaccination. Each CDR3 protein is one row after TCRdb ran MiXCR on the 5' RACE reads. The data show some 260,000 distinct CDR3 sequences, about 5% seen once. Source: CD4+ T cells sorted from PBMCs, taken on the day of the yellow fever booster vaccination. The receptors were sampled from a man aged 18 to 29 who received the YFV17D yellow fever vaccine. The CDR3 runs from the conserved cysteine through the conserved F or W. A D gene is named only where the DNA matches it firmly. Some rows mark clone size as missing; the rest say once, few, many or name a class of expanded clone.

v_call	clone_size	d_call	j_call	cdr3_nt	cdr3_aa
TRBV9	few	.	TRBJ2-7	TGTGCCAGCAGCGTAGCTGGCGAAGGCGAGCAGTACTTC	CASSVAGEGEQYF
TRBV7-2	.	.	TRBJ1-6	TGTGCCAGCAGTGACACACTCGGGTCACCCCTCCACTTT	CASSDTLGSPLHF
TRBV28	.	.	TRBJ1-6	TGTGCCAGCAGGGAGGTGAATAATTCACCCCTCCACTTT	CASREVNNSPLHF
TRBV21-1	few	.	TRBJ1-4	TGTGCCAGCAGCGACCGACGGTCAACTAATGAAAAACTGTTTTTT	CASSDRRSTNEKLFF
TRBV6-2/TRBV6-3	many	.	TRBJ1-6	TGTGCCAGCAGTTACCTGACAGCTAATTCACCCCTCCACTTT	CASSYLTANSPLHF
TRBV7-2	.	TRBD2	TRBJ2-3	TGTGCCAGCAGCCGGGAAGGGCGGGGGGGCACAGATACGCAGTATTTT	CASSREGRGGTDTQYF
TRBV24-1	.	.	TRBJ2-7	TGTGCCACCAGTGATCCCGAAAGACCCTACGAGCAGTACTTC	CATSDPERPYEQYF
TRBV19	few	TRBD2	TRBJ2-3	TGTGCCAGTAGTTCCGGACTAGCGGGGGGTTCAGATACGCAGTATTTT	CASSSGLAGGSDTQYF
TRBV7-9	many	TRBD2	TRBJ2-1	TGTGCCAGCAGCTTCGGGCGGGGGAACGACAATGAGCAGTTCTTC	CASSFGRGNDNEQFF
TRBV7-2	few	.	TRBJ1-5	TGTGCCAGCAGCTTAAACGTGCGGAATAGCAATCAGCCCCAGCATTTT	CASSLNVRNSNQPQHF
TRBV20-1	few	.	TRBJ1-1	TGCAGTGCCAAGCCCGACAGGAGTTACACTGAAGCTTTCTTT	CSAKPDRSYTEAFF
TRBV9	few	.	TRBJ1-1	TGTGCCAGCAGCGTAGCATCACGGGCCACTGAAGCTTTCTTT	CASSVASRATEAFF
TRBV7-3	many	TRBD2	TRBJ2-1	TGTGCCAGCAGCTTAATTCAGGGAGGGAATGAGCAGTTCTTC	CASSLIQGGNEQFF
TRBV19	few	.	TRBJ2-3	TGTGCCAGTAGTACCGCACAGGAGGGCACAGATACGCAGTATTTT	CASSTAQEGTDTQYF
TRBV20-1	many	TRBD2	TRBJ2-1	TGCAGTGTCCTCTACGGGGGGGCCTACAATGAGCAGTTCTTC	CSVLYGGAYNEQFF
TRBV5-1	many	.	TRBJ2-4	TGCGCCAGCAGCCTGAGGGGGGACACGGGGGCGGCCAAAAACATTCAGTACTTC	CASSLRGDTGAAKNIQYF
TRBV5-1	many	TRBD2	TRBJ2-1	TGCGCCAGCAGGACTAGCGGGGGGGTCAATGAGCAGTTCTTC	CASRTSGGVNEQFF
TRBV5-1	few	TRBD1	TRBJ1-4	TGCGCCAGCAGCACGGGACAGCCGAGAAACCTTGAAAAACTGTTTTTT	CASSTGQPRNLEKLFF
TRBV28	few	TRBD1	TRBJ1-4	TGTGCCAGCAGCTCAGGGGGCACTAATGAAAAACTGTTTTTT	CASSSGGTNEKLFF
TRBV20-1	.	TRBD2	TRBJ2-3	TGCAGTGCTATTAACGGGGGGGGCCGGGGCACAGATACGCAGTATTTT	CSAINGGGRGTDTQYF
TRBV7-8	.	TRBD2	TRBJ2-1	TGTGCCAGCAGCCCGGGGAGGGGAAAACGGAACAATGAGCAGTTCTTC	CASSPGRGKRNNEQFF
TRBV7-8	many	.	TRBJ1-1	TGTGCCAGCAGCTTAGGGTCCTGGACTGAAGCTTTCTTT	CASSLGSWTEAFF
TRBV10-2	few	.	TRBJ2-4	TGCGCCAGCGGGGGGTCCGCCACCAAAAACATTCAGTACTTC	CASGGSATKNIQYF